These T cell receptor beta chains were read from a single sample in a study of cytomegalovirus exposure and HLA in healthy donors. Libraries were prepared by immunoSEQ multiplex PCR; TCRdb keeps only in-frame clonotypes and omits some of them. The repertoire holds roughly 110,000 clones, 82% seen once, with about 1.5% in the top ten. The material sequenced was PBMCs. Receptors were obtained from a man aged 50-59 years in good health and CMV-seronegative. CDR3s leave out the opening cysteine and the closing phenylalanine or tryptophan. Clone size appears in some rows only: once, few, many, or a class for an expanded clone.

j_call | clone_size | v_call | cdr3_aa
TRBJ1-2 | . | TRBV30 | AWSWGDYGYT
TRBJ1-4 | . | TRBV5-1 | ASSPQGMDEKLF
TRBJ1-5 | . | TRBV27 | ASSFQGAAQPQH
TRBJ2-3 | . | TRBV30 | AWSGPRLTDTQY
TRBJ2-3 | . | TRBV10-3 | ATHPGLAASTDTQY
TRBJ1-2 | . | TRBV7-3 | ASSLTGNRGGYT
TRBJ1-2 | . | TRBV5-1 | ASSLQDYLTMGYT
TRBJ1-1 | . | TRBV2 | ASSTDVGGEAF
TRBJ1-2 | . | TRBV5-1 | ASSPSSRNYGYT
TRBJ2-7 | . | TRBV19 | ASSLGGSRGSYEQY
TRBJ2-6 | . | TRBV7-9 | ASLRGSGANVLT
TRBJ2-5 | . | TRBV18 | ASSPRPSGAETQY
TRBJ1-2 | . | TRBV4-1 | ASSQGTGYGYT
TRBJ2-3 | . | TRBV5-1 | ASSTGQGGDTQY
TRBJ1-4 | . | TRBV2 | ASSTDRGGRSEKLF
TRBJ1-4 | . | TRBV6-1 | ASSEAGIWRVNEKLF
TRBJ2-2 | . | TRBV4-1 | ASSQEEYRELF
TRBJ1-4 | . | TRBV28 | ASSPYWIPGQGVVKLF
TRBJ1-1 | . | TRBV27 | ASKTNRGRGNTEAF
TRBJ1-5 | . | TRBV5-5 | ASTRTGNQPQH
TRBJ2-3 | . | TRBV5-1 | ASSLFSGGFTDTQY
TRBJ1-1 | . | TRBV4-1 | ASSQERVMGGTEAF
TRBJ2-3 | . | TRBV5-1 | ASSLQGTGTDTQY
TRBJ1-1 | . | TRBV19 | ASSSNINTEAF
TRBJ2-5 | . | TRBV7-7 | ASSRGRGLGETQY
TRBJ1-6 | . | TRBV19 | ASGVTVPFNSPLH
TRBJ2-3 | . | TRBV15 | ATSRGQGVTTDTQY
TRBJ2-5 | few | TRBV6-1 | AVRDRGRETQY
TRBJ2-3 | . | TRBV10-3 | AISGGAADTQY
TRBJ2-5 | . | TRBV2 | ATAAAYGEQY
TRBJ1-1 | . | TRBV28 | ASSSATGGRIEAF
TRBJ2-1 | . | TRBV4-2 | ASSDGLAGGLSSYNEQF
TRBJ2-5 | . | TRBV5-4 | ASTLGGRAEETQY
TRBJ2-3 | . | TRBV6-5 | ASRQGLGTDTQY
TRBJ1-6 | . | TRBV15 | ATSLIRSSPLH
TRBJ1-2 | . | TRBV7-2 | ASSFLRNSPYGYT
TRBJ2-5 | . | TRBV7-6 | ASSSKETQY